The 18 T cell receptor beta chains given below trace back to one sample, sequenced in a study of human T cells and chemical hapten exposure. TCRdb ran MiXCR on the RACE reads and lists one entry per CDR3 protein. The sample has under 200,000 distinct CDR3 sequences, 25% to 30% seen once. Time point of the sample: patch test 3, about 24 weeks after DPC sensitization. Treatment specified: therapeutic diphenylcyclopropenone sensitization with weekly scalp DPC. Sequencing was performed on whole blood, taken in connection with sensitization to the hapten diphenylcyclopropenone (DPC). The receptor set was obtained from a woman under 30 with alopecia areata. Some clones in this sample may be carry-over from other donors' samples.

The chain joins TRBV27 to TRBJ2-7, with 10 bases that match TRBD1. The length of the CDR3 is 14 residues. V dropped 5 bases and J dropped 7; count of bases not matched to a gene: 8. In germline, CDR1 is MNHEY, CDR2 SMNVEV (reference sequence). As DNA, the CDR3 is TGTGCCAGCAGTCCACCGGGACAGGGGAGAGAGCAGTACTTC. It encodes CASSPPGQGREQYF.

The V gene is TRBV2, the J gene TRBJ2-3; 8 bases match TRBD1. This CDR3 has 16 amino acids. Germline V gene data show CDR1 as SNHLY and CDR2 as FYNNEI. After removal of 6 bases from V and 0 bases from J, the junction contained 8 bases not matched to a gene. CDR3 nucleotide sequence: TGTGCCAGCAGACCCGGACAGGGCCTTAGCACAGATACGCAGTATTTT. Its protein product is CASRPGQGLSTDTQYF. The variable domain in full, with the rest retrieved from reference TRBV2 and TRBJ2-3, is EPEVTQTPSHQVTQMGQEVILRCVPISNHLYFYWYRQILGQKVEFLVSFYNNEISEKSEIFDDQFSVERPDGSNFTLKIRSTKLEDSAMYFCASRPGQGLSTDTQYFGPGTRLTVL.

The rearrangement links TRBV27 to TRBJ1-6; the match to TRBD1 covers 8 bases. V dropped 6 bases and J dropped 7; count of bases not matched to a gene: 8. Per germline, CDR1 MNHEY and CDR2 SMNVEV (reference sequence). The CDR3 runs to 15 residues. The CDR3 here is CASRLGTGVNSPLHF. The CDR3 DNA reads TGTGCCAGCAGACTTGGGACAGGAGTAAATTCACCCCTCCACTTT.

This chain connects TRBV5-1 to TRBJ2-4, with D tentatively TRBD1 or TRBD2 (5 bases each). CDR3 size: 16 residues. V was pared by 4 bases and J by 3 bases, with 17 bases between. Germline V CDR1 and CDR2: SGHRS, YFSETQ. This CDR3 reads CASSLGTTGIKNIQYF. In DNA form, the CDR3 reads TGCGCCAGCAGCCTTGGGACGACCGGAATCAAAAACATTCAGTACTTC.

J is TRBJ2-1 and V is TRBV29-1; possible D gene TRBD2, 7 bases. The germline V gene has CDR1 SQVTM and CDR2 ANQGSEA. This CDR3 contains 13 residues. The V end lost 3 bases, the J end lost 7 bases, and 13 bases lay between the germline ends. CDR3 region: CSVEAGGRNEQFF. CDR3 in DNA: TGCAGCGTTGAGGCCGGGGGGCGAAATGAGCAGTTCTTC.

The rearrangement uses TRBV20-1 and TRBJ1-1; 8 bases agree with TRBD1. Trimming cost V 1 base and J 6 bases; bases outside gene matches: 4. CDR1 and CDR2 from the germline V gene are DFQATT and SNEGSKA (reference sequence). The CDR3 has 13 residues. CDR3 region: CSARATGGAEAFF. CDR3 nucleotides: TGCAGTGCTAGAGCTACAGGGGGAGCTGAAGCTTTCTTT.

V is TRBV11-2 and J is TRBJ1-1; the D is unclear. Trimming pared 0 bases from V and 4 bases from J, leaving 12 bases between. CDR1 SGHAT and CDR2 FQNNGV come from the germline V gene. The CDR3 runs to 15 residues. CDR3 DNA: TGTGCCAGCAGCTTAGAGGTTGGTCGGGGCACTGAAGCTTTCTTT. It specifies CASSLEVGRGTEAFF. Full variable domain (rest looked up from reference TRBV11-2 and TRBJ1-1): EAGVAQSPRYKIIEKRQSVAFWCNPISGHATLYWYQQILGQGPKLLIQFQNNGVVDDSQLPKDRFSAERLKGVDSTLKIQPAKLEDSAVYLCASSLEVGRGTEAFFGQGTRLTVV.

This chain links TRBV5-1 with TRBJ1-1; D gene unclear. CDR3 length: 12 residues. The germline gives CDR1 SGHRS, CDR2 YFSETQ. V was pared by 5 bases and J by 1 base, with 6 bases between. The CDR3 bases are TGCGCCAGCAGAGCAGCGAACACTGAAGCTTTCTTT. This encodes CASRAANTEAFF.

CDR3 sequence: CASTRRTQGYEKLFF. The CDR3, as DNA: TGTGCCAGTACCCGCCGGACCCAAGGGTATGAAAAACTGTTTTTT. The rearrangement uses TRBV19 and TRBJ1-4, with D hard to call. Trimming cost V 7 bases and J 6 bases, with 18 bases left between them. The CDR3 is 15 residues long. Germline lookup yields CDR1 LNHDA and CDR2 SQIVND (reference sequence). The complete variable domain, with remaining parts taken from reference TRBV19 and TRBJ1-4, reads DGGITQSPKYLFRKEGQNVTLSCEQNLNHDAMYWYRQDPGQGLRLIYYSQIVNDFQKGDIAEGYSVSREKKESFPLTVTSAQKNPTAFYLCASTRRTQGYEKLFFGSGTQLSVL.

This chain joins TRBV4-2 and TRBJ2-7; TRBD1 aligns across 7 bases. Unmatched junction bases numbered 1, after V lost 0 bases and J lost 2 bases. The CDR3 has 14 amino acids. CDR1 and CDR2 (germline): LGHNA, YNFKEQ. CDR3 bases: TGTGCCAGCAGCCAAGATGACAGGGCCTACGAGCAGTACTTC. Its protein is CASSQDDRAYEQYF.

This clonotype was found a few times. The rearrangement uses TRBV29-1 and TRBJ1-2; possibly TRBD1 for D (6 bases). The CDR3 extends over 12 amino acids. Trimming stripped 3 bases from V and 6 bases from J, with 11 bases between. Per the germline V gene, CDR1 is SQVTM and CDR2 is ANQGSEA. The CDR3 is CSVDGGGDGYTF. For the CDR3, the DNA is TGCAGCGTTGACGGGGGGGGCGATGGCTACACCTTC.

V usage is TRBV2 and J usage is TRBJ2-7; D might be TRBD1 (6 bases). This CDR3 has 13 residues. V gave up 7 bases and J gave up 1 base, with 11 bases separating them. Per germline, CDR1 SNHLY and CDR2 FYNNEI. The CDR3 sequence: CASIDRLSYEQYF. The CDR3 nucleotides are TGTGCCAGCATCGACAGGTTGTCCTACGAGCAGTACTTC.

The V call is TRBV7-2, the J call TRBJ2-3; tentative D call: TRBD2 (5 bases). Germline assignment: CDR1 SGHTA and CDR2 FQGNSA. This CDR3 contains 13 residues. V shed 5 bases and J shed 7 bases, with 13 bases lying between them. DNA of the CDR3: TGTGCCAGCAGCCCCGGGGTCGGGTATACGCAGTATTTT. It encodes CASSPGVGYTQYF.

The table lists this clonotype with a few counts. The chain is built from TRBV3-1 and TRBJ1-2, with 9 bases identical to TRBD1. There are 13 residues in the CDR3. Germline trimming cut 7 bases from V and 8 bases from J; bases unmatched to any gene: 8. Germline V gives CDR1 LGHDT, CDR2 YNNKEL (reference sequence). For the CDR3, the DNA is TGTGCCAGCACCCACAGGGGGCTAGAAGGCTACACCTTC. This sequence encodes CASTHRGLEGYTF.

The chain links TRBV7-2 to TRBJ2-1; 11 positions match TRBD2. This CDR3 is built from 16 residues. With V trimmed by 1 base and J by 9 bases, 8 bases remained unmatched. Germline V gene sequence: CDR1 SGHTA, CDR2 FQGNSA. The CDR3 loop is CASSLGLAGGPGEQFF. The CDR3 coding sequence is TGTGCCAGCAGCTTAGGCTTAGCGGGGGGGCCAGGTGAGCAGTTCTTC. Full variable domain (remainder filled in from reference TRBV7-2 and TRBJ2-1): GAGVSQSPSNKVTEKGKDVELRCDPISGHTALYWYRQSLGQGLEFLIYFQGNSAPDKSGLPSDRFSAERTGGSVSTLTIQRTQQEDSAVYLCASSLGLAGGPGEQFFGPGTRLTVL.

In this sample, this clonotype turned up a few times. This chain uses TRBV7-3 with TRBJ2-5; 14 bases map to TRBD2. Germline V lookup: CDR1 SGHTA, CDR2 FQGTGA. V lost 1 base to trimming and J lost 2 bases; unmatched junction nucleotides: 9. CDR3 length: 19 residues. The CDR3 loop reads CASSLSGLAGGGGQETQYF. DNA of the CDR3: TGTGCCAGCAGCTTAAGTGGACTAGCGGGGGGAGGGGGACAAGAGACCCAGTACTTC.

The chain couples TRBV11-1 to TRBJ2-5; 8 bases line up with TRBD2. Trimming cost V 5 bases and J 5 bases; bases outside gene matches: 10. The germline V gene has CDR1 SGHAT and CDR2 FQDESV (reference sequence). CDR3 length equals 15 residues. The CDR3 is CASSKPGLGWETQYF. The CDR3 region has the DNA TGTGCCAGCAGCAAACCGGGACTAGGTTGGGAGACCCAGTACTTC.

This clonotype appeared a few times. The V and J genes are TRBV9 and TRBJ2-1, with D unclear. Trimming removed 2 bases from V and 8 bases from J, with 8 bases in between. Germline assignment: CDR1 SGDLS and CDR2 YYNGEE. The CDR3 is 12 residues long. The CDR3 DNA reads as TGTGCCAGCAGCGTGGAACACGATGAGCAGTTCTTC. Its translation is CASSVEHDEQFF.